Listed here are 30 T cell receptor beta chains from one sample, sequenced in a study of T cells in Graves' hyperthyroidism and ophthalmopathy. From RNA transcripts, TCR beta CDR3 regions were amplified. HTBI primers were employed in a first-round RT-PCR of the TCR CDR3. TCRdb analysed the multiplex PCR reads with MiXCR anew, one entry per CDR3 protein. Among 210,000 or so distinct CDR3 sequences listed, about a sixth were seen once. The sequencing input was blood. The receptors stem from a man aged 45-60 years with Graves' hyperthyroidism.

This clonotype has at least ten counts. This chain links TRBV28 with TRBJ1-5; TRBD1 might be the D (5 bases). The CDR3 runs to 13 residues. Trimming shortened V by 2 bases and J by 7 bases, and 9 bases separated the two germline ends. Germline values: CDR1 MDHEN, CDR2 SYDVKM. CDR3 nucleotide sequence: TGTGCCAGCAGTTTAGTGGGGCACCAGCCCCAGCATTTT. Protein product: CASSLVGHQPQHF.

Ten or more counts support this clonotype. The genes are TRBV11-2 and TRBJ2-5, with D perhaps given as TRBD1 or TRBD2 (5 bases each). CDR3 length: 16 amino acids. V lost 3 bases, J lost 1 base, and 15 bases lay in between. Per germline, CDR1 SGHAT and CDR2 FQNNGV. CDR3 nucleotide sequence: TGTGCCAGCAGCTTGTCCACCCCGGGACCCCAAGAGACCCAGTACTTC. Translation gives CASSLSTPGPQETQYF.

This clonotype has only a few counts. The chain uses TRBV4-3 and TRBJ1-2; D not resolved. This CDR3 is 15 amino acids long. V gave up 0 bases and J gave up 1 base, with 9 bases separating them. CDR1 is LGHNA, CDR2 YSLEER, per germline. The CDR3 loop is CASSQEDGNNYGYTF. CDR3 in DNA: TGCGCCAGCAGCCAAGAAGACGGGAATAACTATGGCTACACCTTC.

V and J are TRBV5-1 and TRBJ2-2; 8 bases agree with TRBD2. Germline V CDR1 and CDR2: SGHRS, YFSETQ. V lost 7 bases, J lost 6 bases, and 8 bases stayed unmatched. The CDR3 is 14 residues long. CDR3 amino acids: CASRAGVGAGELFF. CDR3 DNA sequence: TGCGCCAGCCGAGCGGGAGTCGGGGCCGGGGAGCTGTTTTTT.

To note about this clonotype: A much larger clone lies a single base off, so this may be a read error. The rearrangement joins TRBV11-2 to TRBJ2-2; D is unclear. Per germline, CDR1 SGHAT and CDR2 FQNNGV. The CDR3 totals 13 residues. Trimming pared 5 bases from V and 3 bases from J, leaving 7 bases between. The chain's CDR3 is CASSPEYTGELFF. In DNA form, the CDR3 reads TGTGCCAGCAGCCCCGAATACACCGGGGAGCTGTTTTTT.

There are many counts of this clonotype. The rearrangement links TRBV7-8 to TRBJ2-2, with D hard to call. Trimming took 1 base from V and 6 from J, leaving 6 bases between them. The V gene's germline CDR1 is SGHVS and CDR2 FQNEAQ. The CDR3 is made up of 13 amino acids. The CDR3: CASSLVGSGELFF. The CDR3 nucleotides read TGTGCCAGCAGCTTAGTGGGGTCCGGGGAGCTGTTTTTT. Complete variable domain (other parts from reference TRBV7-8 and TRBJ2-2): GAGVSQSPRYKVAKRGQDVALRCDPISGHVSLFWYQQALGQGPEFLTYFQNEAQLDKSGLPSDRFFAERPEGSVSTLKIQRTQQEDSAVYLCASSLVGSGELFFGEGSRLTVL.

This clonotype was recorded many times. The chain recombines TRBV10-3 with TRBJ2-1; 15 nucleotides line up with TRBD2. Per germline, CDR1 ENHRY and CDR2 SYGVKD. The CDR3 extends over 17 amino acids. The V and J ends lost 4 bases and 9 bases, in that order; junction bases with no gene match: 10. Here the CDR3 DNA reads TGTGCCATCAGTGCCCACGGACTAGCGGGAGGGCCAGGTGAGCAGTTCTTC. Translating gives CAISAHGLAGGPGEQFF.

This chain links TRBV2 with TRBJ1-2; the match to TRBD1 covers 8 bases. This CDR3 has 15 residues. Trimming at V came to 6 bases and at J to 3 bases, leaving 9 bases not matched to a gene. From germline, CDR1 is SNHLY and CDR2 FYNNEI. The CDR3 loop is CASRPAQGAYYGYTF. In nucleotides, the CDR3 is TGTGCCAGCAGGCCCGCTCAGGGGGCCTACTATGGCTACACCTTC.

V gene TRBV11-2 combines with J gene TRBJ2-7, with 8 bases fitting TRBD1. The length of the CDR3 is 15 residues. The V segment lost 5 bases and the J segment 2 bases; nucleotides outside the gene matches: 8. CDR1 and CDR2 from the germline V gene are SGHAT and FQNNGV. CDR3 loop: CASSHRGQGAYEQYF. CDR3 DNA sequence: TGTGCCAGCAGCCACAGAGGACAGGGCGCCTACGAGCAGTACTTC.

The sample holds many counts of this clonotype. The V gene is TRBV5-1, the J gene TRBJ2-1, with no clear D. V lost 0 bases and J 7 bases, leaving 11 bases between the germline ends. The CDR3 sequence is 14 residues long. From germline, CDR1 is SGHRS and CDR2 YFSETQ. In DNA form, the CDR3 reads TGCGCCAGCAGCTTGGTTTCTGGGGAAAATGAGCAGTTCTTC. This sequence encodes CASSLVSGENEQFF. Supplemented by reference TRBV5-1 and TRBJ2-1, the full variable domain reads KAGVTQTPRYLIKTRGQQVTLSCSPISGHRSVSWYQQTPGQGLQFLFEYFSETQRNKGNFPGRFSGRQFSNSRSEMNVSTLELGDSALYLCASSLVSGENEQFFGPGTRLTVL.

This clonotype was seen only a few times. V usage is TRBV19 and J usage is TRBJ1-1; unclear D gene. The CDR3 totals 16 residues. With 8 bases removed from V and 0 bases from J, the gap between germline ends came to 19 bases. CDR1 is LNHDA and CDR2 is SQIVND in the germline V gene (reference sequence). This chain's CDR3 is CASFPSTVRMNTEAFF. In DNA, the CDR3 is TGTGCCAGTTTTCCTTCCACAGTTCGGATGAACACTGAAGCTTTCTTT.

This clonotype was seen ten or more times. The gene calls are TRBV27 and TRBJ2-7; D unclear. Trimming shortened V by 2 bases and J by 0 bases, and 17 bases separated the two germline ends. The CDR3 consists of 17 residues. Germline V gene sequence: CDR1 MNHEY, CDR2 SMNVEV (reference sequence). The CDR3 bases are TGTGCCAGCAGTTTAACTCAACAAAGCGAGACCTCCTACGAGCAGTACTTC. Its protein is CASSLTQQSETSYEQYF.

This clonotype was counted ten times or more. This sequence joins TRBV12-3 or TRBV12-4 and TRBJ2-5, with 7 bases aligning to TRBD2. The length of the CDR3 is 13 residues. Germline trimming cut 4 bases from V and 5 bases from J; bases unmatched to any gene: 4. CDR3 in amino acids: CASSSGTTETQYF. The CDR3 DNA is TGTGCCAGCAGTTCAGGGACTACTGAGACCCAGTACTTC.

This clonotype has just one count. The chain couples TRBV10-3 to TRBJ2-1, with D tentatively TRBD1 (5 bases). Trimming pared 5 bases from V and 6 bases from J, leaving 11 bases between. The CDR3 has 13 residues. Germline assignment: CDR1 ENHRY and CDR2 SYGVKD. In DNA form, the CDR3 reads TGTGCCATCAGTTCGCCAGGGCTCAATGAGCAGTTCTTC. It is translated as CAISSPGLNEQFF.

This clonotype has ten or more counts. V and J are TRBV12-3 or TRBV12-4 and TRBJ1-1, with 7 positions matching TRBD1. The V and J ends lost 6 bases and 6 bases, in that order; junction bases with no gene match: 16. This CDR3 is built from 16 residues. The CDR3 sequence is CASRLHFRGMDPEAFF. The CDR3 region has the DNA TGTGCCAGCAGGCTTCATTTCAGGGGGATGGATCCTGAAGCTTTCTTT.

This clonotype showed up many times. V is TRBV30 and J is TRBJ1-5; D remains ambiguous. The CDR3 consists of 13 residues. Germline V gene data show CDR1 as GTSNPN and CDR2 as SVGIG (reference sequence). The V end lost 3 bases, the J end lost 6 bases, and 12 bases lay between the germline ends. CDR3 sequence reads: CAWSRIEGQPQHF. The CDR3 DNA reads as TGTGCCTGGAGCCGGATAGAGGGTCAGCCCCAGCATTTT.

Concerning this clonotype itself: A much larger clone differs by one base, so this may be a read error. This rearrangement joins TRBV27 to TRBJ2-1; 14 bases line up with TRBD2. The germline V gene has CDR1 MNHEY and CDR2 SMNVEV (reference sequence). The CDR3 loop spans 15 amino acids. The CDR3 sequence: CASRKGLAGVDEQCF. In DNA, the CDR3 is TGTGCCAGCAGAAAGGGACTAGCGGGAGTAGATGAGCAGTGCTTC.

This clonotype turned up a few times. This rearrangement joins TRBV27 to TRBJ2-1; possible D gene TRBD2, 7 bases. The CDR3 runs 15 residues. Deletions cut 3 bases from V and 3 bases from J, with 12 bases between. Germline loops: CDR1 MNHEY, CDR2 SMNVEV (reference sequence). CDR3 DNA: TGTGCCAGCAGTTTTGGGGGGGCCCACTACAATGAGCAGTTCTTC. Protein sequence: CASSFGGAHYNEQFF.

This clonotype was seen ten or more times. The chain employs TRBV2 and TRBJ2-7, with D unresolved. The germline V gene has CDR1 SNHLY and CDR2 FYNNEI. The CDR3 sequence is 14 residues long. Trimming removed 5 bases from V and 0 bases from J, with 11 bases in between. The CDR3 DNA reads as TGTGCCAGCAGTTTGGCAGCGCCCTCCTACGAGCAGTACTTC. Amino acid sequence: CASSLAAPSYEQYF. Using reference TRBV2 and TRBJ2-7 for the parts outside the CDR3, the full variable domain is EPEVTQTPSHQVTQMGQEVILRCVPISNHLYFYWYRQILGQKVEFLVSFYNNEISEKSEIFDDQFSVERPDGSNFTLKIRSTKLEDSAMYFCASSLAAPSYEQYFGPGTRLTVT.

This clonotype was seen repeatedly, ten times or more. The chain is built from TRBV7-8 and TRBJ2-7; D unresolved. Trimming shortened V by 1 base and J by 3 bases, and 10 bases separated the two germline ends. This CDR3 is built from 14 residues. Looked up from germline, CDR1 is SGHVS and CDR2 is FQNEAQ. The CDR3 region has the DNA TGTGCCAGCAGCTTAGTTTTAACTGACTACGAGCAGTACTTC. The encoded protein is CASSLVLTDYEQYF.

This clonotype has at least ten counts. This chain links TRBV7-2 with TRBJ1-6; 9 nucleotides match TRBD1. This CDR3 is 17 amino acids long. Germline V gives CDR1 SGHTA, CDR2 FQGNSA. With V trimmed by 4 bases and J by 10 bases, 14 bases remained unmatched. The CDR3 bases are TGTGCCAGCAGCTCCACTTCCGGGACAGGGCACAAGTCACCCCTCCACTTT. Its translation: CASSSTSGTGHKSPLHF.

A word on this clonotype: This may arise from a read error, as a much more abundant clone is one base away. CDR3 amino acids: CTSKRRGGEAQYF. The DNA for the CDR3 is TGTACCAGCAAGAGAAGGGGGGGGGAGGCCCAGTACTTC. The chain carries TRBV2 and TRBJ2-5, with a weak D call TRBD2 (7 bases). The CDR3 is made up of 13 amino acids. Per germline, CDR1 SNHLY and CDR2 FYNNEI. The full variable domain, its missing parts supplied by reference TRBV2 and TRBJ2-5, is EPEVTQTPSHQVTQMGQEVILRCVPISNHLYFYWYRQILGQKVEFLVSFYNNEISEKSEIFDDQFSVERPDGSNFTLKIRSTKLEDSAMYFCTSKRRGGEAQYFGPGTRLLVL.

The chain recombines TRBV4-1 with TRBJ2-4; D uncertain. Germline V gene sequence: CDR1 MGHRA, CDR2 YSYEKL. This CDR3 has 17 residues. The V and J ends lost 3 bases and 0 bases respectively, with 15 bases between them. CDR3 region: CASSQLLSDLAKNIQYF. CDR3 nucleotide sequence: TGCGCCAGCAGCCAGCTATTAAGCGACTTAGCCAAAAACATTCAGTACTTC.

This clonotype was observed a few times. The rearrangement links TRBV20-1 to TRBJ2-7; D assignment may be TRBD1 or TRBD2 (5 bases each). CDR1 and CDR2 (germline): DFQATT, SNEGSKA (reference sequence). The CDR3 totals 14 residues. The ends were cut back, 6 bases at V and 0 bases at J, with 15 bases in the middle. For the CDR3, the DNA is TGCAGTGCCCTTCCCGCAGGGAGCTCCTACGAGCAGTACTTC. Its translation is CSALPAGSSYEQYF.

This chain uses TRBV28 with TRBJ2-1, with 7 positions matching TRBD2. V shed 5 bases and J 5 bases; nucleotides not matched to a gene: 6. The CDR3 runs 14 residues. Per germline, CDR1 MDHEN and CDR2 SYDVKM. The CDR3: CASSESRGDNEQFF. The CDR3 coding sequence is TGTGCCAGCAGTGAGTCCCGGGGGGACAATGAGCAGTTCTTC.

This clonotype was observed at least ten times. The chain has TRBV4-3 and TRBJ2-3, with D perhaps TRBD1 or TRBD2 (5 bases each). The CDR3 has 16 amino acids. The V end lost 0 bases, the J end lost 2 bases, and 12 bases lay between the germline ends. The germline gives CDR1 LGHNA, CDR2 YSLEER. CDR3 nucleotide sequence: TGCGCCAGCAGCCAAGAGGGGGTTCCCTTCACAGATACGCAGTATTTT. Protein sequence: CASSQEGVPFTDTQYF.

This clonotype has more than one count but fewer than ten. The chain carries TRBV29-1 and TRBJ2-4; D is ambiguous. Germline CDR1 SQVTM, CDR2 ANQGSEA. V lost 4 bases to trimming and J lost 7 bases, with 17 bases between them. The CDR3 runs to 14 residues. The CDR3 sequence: CSVVRQDLGNIQYF. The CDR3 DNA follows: TGCAGCGTTGTAAGGCAGGACCTTGGGAACATTCAGTACTTC.

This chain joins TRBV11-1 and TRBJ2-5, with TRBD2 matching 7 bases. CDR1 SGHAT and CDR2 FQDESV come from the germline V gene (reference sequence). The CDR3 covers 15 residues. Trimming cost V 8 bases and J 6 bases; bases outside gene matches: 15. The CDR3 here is CASGSGTGSGQTQYF. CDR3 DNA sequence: TGTGCCAGCGGCTCCGGGACCGGTAGCGGGCAGACCCAGTACTTC.

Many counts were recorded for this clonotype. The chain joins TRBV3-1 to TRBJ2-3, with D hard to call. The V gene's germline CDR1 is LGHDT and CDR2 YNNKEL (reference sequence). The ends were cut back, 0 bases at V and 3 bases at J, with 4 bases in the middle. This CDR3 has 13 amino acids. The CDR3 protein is CASSQENTDTQYF. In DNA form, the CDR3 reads TGTGCCAGCAGCCAAGAGAATACAGATACGCAGTATTTT.

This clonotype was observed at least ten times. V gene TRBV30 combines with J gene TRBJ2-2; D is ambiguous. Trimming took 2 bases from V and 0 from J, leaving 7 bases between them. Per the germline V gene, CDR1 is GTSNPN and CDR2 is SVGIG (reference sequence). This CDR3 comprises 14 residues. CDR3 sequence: CAWSFPTNTGELFF. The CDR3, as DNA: TGTGCCTGGAGTTTTCCTACGAACACCGGGGAGCTGTTTTTT.